This TCR beta chain is from a study of blood T cell repertoires in COVID-19. Overall study: Samples of COVID-19 (acute and convalescent) were obtained from the United States, Italy and Spain. The analysed material was cDNA or gDNA that came from T cells, B-cell-depleted T cells, or PBMCs.

It was during active infection that Seattle patients were enrolled and then longitudinally followed. Authors' processing steps: Cell counts per sample came from amplifying reference gene primers. Clones were read by immunoSEQ multiplex PCR, and TCRdb kept only the in-frame ones, dropping some. That table gives V, J and clone size, and the DNA gave D and trimming. The repertoire holds about 120,000 clones, with around 89% as singletons. The TCR comes from a woman aged 60 to 75 with COVID-19, enrolled during active disease. Sequenced material: peripheral blood.

The CDR3 spells CASSQAGQLSYEQYF. The DNA of the CDR3 is TGTGCCAGTAGTCAGGCGGGACAGTTATCCTACGAGCAGTACTTC. The V call is TRBV19, the J call TRBJ2-7; the D gene is possibly TRBD1 (7 bases). In germline, CDR1 is LNHDA, CDR2 SQIVND (reference sequence). V shed 5 bases and J shed 1 base, with 15 bases lying between them. The CDR3 runs 15 residues.